Sequencing of this TCR beta chain was carried out in a study of shared clonotypes between healthy human individuals. The CDR3 is made up of 11 amino acids. Germline V gene sequence: CDR1 DFQATT, CDR2 SNEGSKA (reference sequence). V lost 1 base and J 6 bases, leaving 7 bases between the germline ends. A word on this clone: This sample also contains other DNA sequences that code for the same CDR3.

Assay execution proceeded at the deep level. TCRdb's table, derived via immunoSEQ multiplex PCR, lists solely in-frame clones and lacks some. This table holds 2 million to 2.5 million clones, roughly 93% found once. Recent vaccinations or acute infections were absent in the healthy HIV-negative adult donors. The sample taken for sequencing was naive CD4+ T cells from PBMCs. The subset is: CD45RA+ positively selected. The rearrangement uses TRBV20-1 and TRBJ2-7, with unresolved D. The sequence came from a man younger than 35 in good health. Some clones in this sample may be carry-over from other donors' samples. This CDR3 reads CSARGPREQYF. The CDR3 coding sequence is TGCAGTGCTAGAGGGCCCCGCGAGCAGTACTTC.